Below, 22 T cell receptor beta chains from the same sample are listed, as sequenced in a study of blood T cell repertoires in COVID-19. The assay was immunoSEQ multiplex PCR, and TCRdb's table has in-frame clones only and misses some. The sample has 250,000 to 300,000 clones, 75% to 90% seen once. Sequencing input: peripheral blood. The receptor source for this set is a woman between 45 and 60 years old who had recovered from COVID-19.

This clone showed up just once. The chain couples TRBV6-2 or TRBV6-3 to TRBJ2-7, with no clear D. CDR1 is MNHEY, CDR2 SVGEGT, per germline. Trimming took 2 bases from V and 3 from J, leaving 5 bases between them. The CDR3 runs 12 residues. The CDR3 nucleotides read TGTGCCAGCAGTTACGTACTCTACGAGCAGTACTTC. Its protein is CASSYVLYEQYF.

Only a few counts were recorded for this clone. V and J are TRBV6-4 and TRBJ2-2, with D unclear. Per the germline V gene, CDR1 is MRHNA and CDR2 is SNTAGT. Trimming took 3 bases from V and 4 from J, leaving 6 bases between them. The CDR3 has 13 residues. Written as DNA, the CDR3 is TGTGCCAGCAGTGAGGGCACCACCGGGGAGCTGTTTTTT. Its protein product is CASSEGTTGELFF.

The chain has TRBV10-2 and TRBJ1-1; 12 bases align to TRBD1. CDR3 length: 17 amino acids. Losses at the gene ends were 6 bases for V and 0 bases for J; bases not matched to a gene: 8. Germline lookup yields CDR1 WSHSY and CDR2 SAAADI. CDR3 protein: CASRTGTGGIMNTEAFF. The CDR3 DNA follows: TGCGCCAGCAGGACCGGGACAGGGGGCATTATGAACACTGAAGCTTTCTTT.

This chain links TRBV19 with TRBJ1-2, with D possibly being TRBD1 (6 bases). V lost 6 bases to trimming and J lost 8 bases, with 13 bases between them. The V gene's germline CDR1 is LNHDA and CDR2 SQIVND (reference sequence). The CDR3 is made up of 12 amino acids. CDR3 protein: CASSSGTWGYTF. The CDR3 nucleotides read TGTGCCAGTAGCTCGGGGACATGGGGCTACACCTTC. Variable domain in full (rest from reference TRBV19 and TRBJ1-2): DGGITQSPKYLFRKEGQNVTLSCEQNLNHDAMYWYRQDPGQGLRLIYYSQIVNDFQKGDIAEGYSVSREKKESFPLTVTSAQKNPTAFYLCASSSGTWGYTFGSGTRLTVV.

This clone was seen once. This chain uses TRBV3-1 (or the pseudogene TRBV3-2) with TRBJ1-1; 8 bases align to TRBD1. Germline V CDR1 and CDR2: LGHDT, YNNKEL (reference sequence). The CDR3 is made up of 14 amino acids. V dropped 4 bases and J dropped 5; count of bases not matched to a gene: 6. The CDR3 loop is CASSRRGLRTEAFF. The CDR3 nucleotides read TGTGCCAGCAGCCGCAGGGGGCTGCGAACTGAAGCTTTCTTT.

The V gene is TRBV15, the J gene TRBJ1-2, with 7 bases that match TRBD1. V lost 0 bases to trimming and J lost 3 bases; unmatched junction nucleotides: 1. Germline CDR1 is LNHNV and CDR2 is YYDKDF (reference sequence). This CDR3 is 14 amino acids long. The CDR3 protein is CATSRDTGDYGYTF. As DNA, the CDR3 is TGTGCCACCAGCAGAGATACAGGGGACTATGGCTACACCTTC. The variable domain in full, with the rest retrieved from reference TRBV15 and TRBJ1-2, is DAMVIQNPRYQVTQFGKPVTLSCSQTLNHNVMYWYQQKSSQAPKLLFHYYDKDFNNEADTPDNFQSRRPNTSFCFLDIRSPGLGDTAMYLCATSRDTGDYGYTFGSGTRLTVV.

A word on this clone: Different DNA sequences within this sample yield the same CDR3. The V gene is TRBV30, the J gene TRBJ1-5, with 9 nucleotides matching TRBD1. The length of the CDR3 is 12 residues. Germline V gene sequence: CDR1 GTSNPN, CDR2 SVGIG (reference sequence). V was clipped by 5 bases and J by 4 bases; unmatched bases: 0. The CDR3 spells CAWDRGNQPQHF. CDR3 nucleotide sequence: TGTGCCTGGGACAGGGGGAATCAGCCCCAGCATTTT.

This chain joins TRBV10-3 and TRBJ2-1; 11 bases fit TRBD2. This CDR3 region has 13 residues. V was clipped by 10 bases and J by 4 bases; unmatched bases: 3. CDR1 is ENHRY, CDR2 SYGVKD, per germline. Here the CDR3 reads CATGTSGYNEQFF. In DNA, the CDR3 is TGTGCCACCGGGACTAGCGGTTACAATGAGCAGTTCTTC.

J is TRBJ1-2 and V is TRBV27; 10 nucleotides align to TRBD1. Germline values: CDR1 MNHEY, CDR2 SMNVEV (reference sequence). V shed 4 bases, J shed 2 bases, and the junction held 4 bases outside the gene matches. The CDR3 contains 15 residues. CDR3 sequence reads: CASSSRTGGNYGYTF. CDR3 coding DNA: TGTGCCAGCAGTTCAAGGACAGGGGGGAACTATGGCTACACCTTC.

The V call is TRBV18, the J call TRBJ1-1; D remains ambiguous. CDR1 is KGHSH and CDR2 is LQKENI in the germline V gene. This CDR3 region has 18 residues. Trimming stripped 6 bases from V and 3 bases from J, with 26 bases between. CDR3 amino acids: CASSDSSLLDAAYTEAFF. In DNA, the CDR3 is TGTGCCAGCTCGGACTCGTCTCTTCTTGACGCCGCCTACACTGAAGCTTTCTTT.

The chain recombines TRBV7-3 with TRBJ2-2, with D hard to call. The CDR3 loop spans 18 amino acids. Germline V CDR1 and CDR2: SGHTA, FQGTGA. Trimming took 5 bases from V and 3 from J, leaving 22 bases between them. Here the CDR3 DNA reads TGTGCCAGCAGCCCCATACCACTTACACAGCTCTACACCGGGGAGCTGTTTTTT. Amino acid sequence: CASSPIPLTQLYTGELFF.

DNA for the CDR3: TGCAGCGTTGGTCCCTCAGGGTCGGGCTATGGCTACACCTTC. Protein sequence: CSVGPSGSGYGYTF. V is TRBV29-1 and J is TRBJ1-2, with D possibly matching TRBD1 (5 bases). CDR1 and CDR2 from the germline V gene are SQVTM and ANQGSEA. The CDR3 is made up of 14 amino acids. V lost 4 bases and J 4 bases, leaving 16 bases between the germline ends.

This clone showed up just a few times. The V gene is TRBV5-1, the J gene TRBJ2-1; 12 bases fit TRBD2. Per germline, CDR1 SGHRS and CDR2 YFSETQ. V was pared by 0 bases and J by 7 bases, with 5 bases of the junction left unmatched. The CDR3 spans 16 residues. CDR3 DNA sequence: TGCGCCAGCAGCTTGGCCCTAGCGGGGGGGCCAAATGAGCAGTTCTTC. Residues: CASSLALAGGPNEQFF. Drawing the rest from reference TRBV5-1 and TRBJ2-1, the complete variable domain is KAGVTQTPRYLIKTRGQQVTLSCSPISGHRSVSWYQQTPGQGLQFLFEYFSETQRNKGNFPGRFSGRQFSNSRSEMNVSTLELGDSALYLCASSLALAGGPNEQFFGPGTRLTVL.

The chain carries TRBV3-1 (or the pseudogene TRBV3-2) and TRBJ2-3; no reliable D call. The CDR3 is 12 residues long. V was shortened by 1 base and J by 6 bases, with 5 bases between the two germline ends. Germline CDR1 is LGHDT and CDR2 is YNNKEL (reference sequence). CDR3 nucleotides: TGTGCCAGCAGCCAAGTGAGCGATACGCAGTATTTT. This sequence encodes CASSQVSDTQYF.

The V and J genes are TRBV21-1 and TRBJ1-3; the DNA was not used to check the table's D call, TRBD1. TRBV21-1 is termed a pseudogene. The length of the CDR3 is 15 residues. The CDR3 loop reads CASNRGFGDTDPSYF. As DNA, the CDR3 is TGTGCCAGCAACCGAGGATTCGGGGACACGGATCCGAGCTATTTT.

V is TRBV9 and J is TRBJ2-7; 7 positions match TRBD2. The CDR3 extends over 16 amino acids. Trimming took 1 base from V and 3 from J; bases not matched to a gene: 10. Per germline, CDR1 SGDLS and CDR2 YYNGEE. In nucleotides, the CDR3 is TGTGCCAGCAGCGTACTTGGATCGGGGGGACTCTACGAGCAGTACTTC. Translated: CASSVLGSGGLYEQYF.

CDR3 sequence: CASSPGRLAGGRRETQYF. DNA for the CDR3: TGTGCCAGCAGCCCTGGCCGGCTAGCGGGAGGGAGGCGAGAGACCCAGTACTTC. The rearrangement links TRBV27 to TRBJ2-5, with 12 positions matching TRBD2. V was pared by 6 bases and J by 4 bases, with 15 bases of the junction left unmatched. This CDR3 comprises 18 residues. In germline, CDR1 is MNHEY, CDR2 SMNVEV (reference sequence).

The table lists this clone with a count of one. The chain recombines TRBV4-2 with TRBJ2-3; the match to TRBD2 covers 7 bases. Germline lookup yields CDR1 LGHNA and CDR2 YNFKEQ. J was trimmed by 2 bases and V by 5 bases; bases with no gene match: 10. This CDR3 has 16 amino acids. The CDR3 region has the DNA TGTGCCAGCAGCGCCTTGGGGGGGGATTACACAGATACGCAGTATTTT. This translates into CASSALGGDYTDTQYF.

The chain recombines TRBV9 with TRBJ2-7; possible D gene TRBD2, 5 bases. This CDR3 contains 12 residues. Germline lookup yields CDR1 SGDLS and CDR2 YYNGEE. The V gene lost 9 bases and the J gene lost 4 bases, with 14 bases spanning the gap. Here the CDR3 reads CATVHRGYEQYF. The DNA for the CDR3 is TGTGCCACCGTCCATCGCGGGTACGAGCAGTACTTC.

The rearrangement uses TRBV4-3 and TRBJ2-1; 7 bases are shared with TRBD1. J gave up 5 bases and V 4 bases, and 14 bases lay outside the gene matches. In germline, CDR1 is LGHNA, CDR2 YSLEER. This CDR3 has 17 amino acids. CDR3 amino acids: CASSRLFLGQLHNEQFF. The CDR3 region has the DNA TGCGCCAGCAGCCGTTTGTTTCTGGGACAGTTACACAATGAGCAGTTCTTC.

A single count supports this clone. The chain uses TRBV5-6 and TRBJ1-1; 7 bases line up with TRBD1. Trimming cost V 4 bases and J 0 bases; bases outside gene matches: 6. CDR3 length: 15 amino acids. Germline values: CDR1 SGHDT, CDR2 YYEEEE. The DNA for the CDR3 is TGTGCCAGCAGCCCCCCGGGGACAGTGAACACTGAAGCTTTCTTT. This encodes CASSPPGTVNTEAFF.

This sequence joins TRBV19 and TRBJ2-7, with TRBD1 as a possible D gene (5 bases). Germline-derived CDR1 and CDR2 are LNHDA and SQIVND (reference sequence). This CDR3 has 13 residues. V lost 5 bases and J 5 bases, leaving 13 bases between the germline ends. CDR3 sequence (DNA): TGTGCCAGTAGTCCAAATCAGGGCGACGAGCAGTACTTC. Amino acid sequence: CASSPNQGDEQYF.